Listed below are T cell receptor beta chains from one sample, sequenced in a study of PD-L1 blockade in urothelial cancer. Using immunoSEQ multiplex PCR, the repertoire was profiled, and TCRdb retains in-frame clones only, with some absent. Of roughly 40,000 clones listed, over 75% are singletons. The specimen was PBMCs, collected around atezolizumab (anti-PD-L1) treatment. Every receptor here comes from a donor aged 40 or older with urothelial cancer. Both conserved end residues are part of each CDR3. The D gene is left open where the match is weak. Not all rows give a size; the values are once, few, many and, for expanded clones, a class.

D,size,V,J,CDR3,DNA
TRBD1,.,TRBV6-1,TRBJ1-1,CASRNRGFAEAFF,TGTGCCAGCAGGAACAGGGGATTCGCTGAAGCTTTCTTT
TRBD2,.,TRBV9,TRBJ2-1,CASGASGTSGTNEQFF,TGTGCCAGCGGCGCCTCCGGGACTAGCGGGACCAATGAGCAGTTCTTC
.,.,TRBV19,TRBJ2-5,CASSDDWETQYF,TGTGCCAGTAGCGACGACTGGGAGACCCAGTACTTC
TRBD2,.,TRBV7-6,TRBJ2-7,CASSLGGGDEQYF,TGTGCCAGCAGCTTAGGGGGGGGTGACGAGCAGTACTTC
.,.,TRBV6-8,TRBJ1-1,CASSHDGGVKAFF,TGTGCCAGCAGCCACGACGGCGGGGTCAAAGCTTTCTTT
.,.,TRBV7-7,TRBJ2-3,CASSLGRSTDTQYF,TGTGCTAGCAGCTTAGGGCGGAGCACAGATACGCAGTATTTT
TRBD2,.,TRBV5-4,TRBJ2-1,CASRPGTSGSGSYNEQFF,TGTGCCAGCAGACCCGGGACTAGCGGGAGTGGCTCCTACAATGAGCAGTTCTTC
TRBD2,.,TRBV12-5,TRBJ2-5,CASGLVRVTSGRSLGETQYF,TGTGCTAGTGGTTTGGTACGGGTGACTAGCGGGAGGTCTCTCGGGGAGACCCAGTACTTC
TRBD2,once,TRBV7-9,TRBJ2-2,CASRIAGGPGTGELFF,TGTGCCAGCAGGATAGCGGGAGGGCCTGGCACCGGGGAGCTGTTTTTT
.,.,TRBV18,TRBJ1-1,CASSPLVATEAFF,TGTGCCAGCTCACCCCTCGTAGCAACTGAAGCTTTCTTT
TRBD2,.,TRBV19,TRBJ2-3,CASQYRWGTSGASTDTQYF,TGTGCCAGTCAATATAGATGGGGGACTAGCGGGGCTAGCACAGATACGCAGTATTTT
.,.,TRBV7-6,TRBJ1-1,CASRAGPWNTEAFF,TGTGCCAGCAGGGCGGGCCCCTGGAACACTGAAGCTTTCTTT
TRBD1,.,TRBV7-9,TRBJ1-2,CASQGDRGRESRANYGYTF,TGTGCCAGCCAGGGGGACAGGGGGCGCGAATCCAGAGCTAACTATGGCTACACCTTC
.,few,TRBV7-2,TRBJ2-3,CASSLSPSLLSSTDTQYF,TGTGCCAGCAGCTTATCCCCCTCCCTCTTATCTAGCACAGATACGCAGTATTTT
TRBD1,few,TRBV7-9,TRBJ2-5,CASSLGTGGRETQYF,TGTGCCAGCAGCTTGGGGACAGGGGGTAGGGAGACCCAGTACTTC
TRBD1,.,TRBV5-8,TRBJ1-5,CASSDDRDIGNQPQHF,TGTGCCAGCAGCGACGACAGGGATATTGGCAATCAGCCCCAGCATTTT
.,.,TRBV7-2,TRBJ2-7,CASSPDRTRNQYF,TGTGCCAGCAGCCCTGACAGGACCCGAAACCAGTACTTC
.,.,TRBV28,TRBJ2-7,CATTRSDIYEQYF,TGTGCCACCACCCGGTCAGACATCTACGAGCAGTACTTC
.,.,TRBV18,TRBJ2-7,CASSPGSRGSYEQYF,TGTGCCAGCTCACCCGGGTCCCGGGGGAGCTACGAGCAGTACTTC
.,.,TRBV15,TRBJ2-7,CATSGQTYEQYF,TGTGCCACCAGCGGACAAACCTACGAGCAGTACTTC
TRBD1,.,TRBV7-9,TRBJ1-2,CASSLGSTGNYGYTF,TGTGCCAGCAGCTTAGGGTCGACAGGGAACTATGGCTACACCTTC
TRBD2,.,TRBV5-1,TRBJ2-1,CASSHGLAGGPGEQFF,TGCGCCAGCAGCCACGGACTAGCGGGAGGGCCGGGTGAGCAGTTCTTC
TRBD2,.,TRBV5-1,TRBJ2-1,CASSYPNSGRARPFF,TGCGCCAGCAGCTACCCGAACAGCGGGAGGGCCCGCCCGTTCTTC
.,.,TRBV28,TRBJ1-2,CASSLTPGGGYTF,TGTGCCAGCAGTTTAACCCCCGGGGGTGGCTACACCTTC
.,.,TRBV18,TRBJ2-1,CASSPGSGAHNEQFF,TGTGCCAGCTCACCAGGGTCAGGGGCCCACAATGAGCAGTTCTTC
.,.,TRBV27,TRBJ2-5,CATPDRRQSQETQYF,TGTGCCACCCCGGACCGGCGACAGAGCCAAGAGACCCAGTACTTC
TRBD1,.,TRBV18,TRBJ1-1,CASSRTGIENTEAFF,TGTGCCAGCTCAAGGACAGGGATCGAGAACACTGAAGCTTTCTTT
TRBD2,.,TRBV15,TRBJ2-7,CATSGGLAGGTYEQYF,TGTGCCACCAGCGGGGGACTAGCGGGAGGCACCTACGAGCAGTACTTC
TRBD2,.,TRBV18,TRBJ2-7,CASSPPGLAMDEQYF,TGTGCCAGCTCACCACCGGGACTAGCGATGGACGAGCAGTACTTC
TRBD2,.,TRBV28,TRBJ2-1,CASSPGTSGRNEQFF,TGTGCCAGCAGTCCCGGGACTAGCGGGAGAAATGAGCAGTTCTTC
.,.,TRBV28,TRBJ1-2,CASSSLGEGRGYTF,TGTGCCAGCAGTTCACTGGGGGAGGGCCGGGGCTACACCTTC
TRBD1,.,TRBV15,TRBJ2-7,CATSRESTGFYEQYF,TGTGCCACCAGCAGAGAATCGACAGGGTTCTACGAGCAGTACTTC
TRBD1,.,TRBV19,TRBJ2-5,CASSISTGGETQYF,TGTGCCAGTAGTATATCAACAGGGGGCGAGACCCAGTACTTC
.,.,TRBV29-1,TRBJ1-3,CSVEVGQFLSGNTIYF,TGCAGCGTTGAAGTGGGGCAGTTCCTCTCTGGAAACACCATATATTTT
TRBD1,.,TRBV2,TRBJ2-5,CASSFDRGGETQYF,TGTGCCAGCAGTTTCGACAGGGGTGGGGAGACCCAGTACTTC
.,.,TRBV6-6,TRBJ2-5,CASSYPGQQETQYF,TGTGCCAGCAGTTACCCTGGACAGCAAGAGACCCAGTACTTC
TRBD1,.,TRBV5-5,TRBJ1-1,CASSTDRVLAFF,TGTGCCAGCAGCACGGACAGGGTTTTAGCTTTCTTT
TRBD2,few,TRBV18,TRBJ2-2,CASSRQGTLAGNTGELFF,TGTGCCAGCTCCCGCCAGGGCACCCTAGCGGGGAACACCGGGGAGCTGTTTTTT
TRBD1,.,TRBV10-3,TRBJ1-2,CAISERWTGVINYGYTF,TGTGCCATCAGTGAGCGGTGGACAGGAGTCATTAACTATGGCTACACCTTC
TRBD1,few,TRBV14,TRBJ2-1,CASSRHRGQGRDEQFF,TGTGCCAGCAGCCGACACAGGGGGCAGGGGAGGGATGAGCAGTTCTTC
.,.,TRBV13,TRBJ2-7,CASSLGQGYEQYF,TGTGCCAGCAGCTTAGGACAGGGCTACGAGCAGTACTTC
.,.,TRBV27,TRBJ2-7,CASSLGRGPYEQYF,TGTGCCAGCAGTTTGGGCAGGGGACCCTACGAGCAGTACTTC
TRBD2,.,TRBV28,TRBJ2-1,CASSFDPGTSGAYSYNEQFF,TGTGCCAGCAGTTTCGACCCCGGGACTAGCGGAGCCTACTCCTACAATGAGCAGTTCTTC
.,.,TRBV6-4,TRBJ1-2,CASSPGANYGYTF,TGTGCCAGCAGTCCCGGAGCTAACTATGGCTACACCTTC
TRBD2,.,TRBV27,TRBJ2-1,CASSIISASGGQFF,TGTGCCAGCAGCATTATCTCCGCTAGCGGAGGACAGTTCTTC
.,once,TRBV29-1,TRBJ2-7,CSAKTGPTYEQYF,TGCAGCGCAAAGACAGGCCCAACCTACGAGCAGTACTTC
.,.,TRBV7-3,TRBJ2-3,CASSDPGGGGSSDTQYF,TGTGCCAGCAGCGACCCGGGCGGGGGCGGGAGTTCAGATACGCAGTATTTT
TRBD2,.,TRBV30,TRBJ2-1,CALTSGSRHEQFF,TGTGCCCTCACTAGCGGGAGTCGGCATGAGCAGTTCTTC
TRBD2,once,TRBV7-2,TRBJ2-5,CASSLGLATETQYF,TGTGCCAGCAGCTTAGGACTAGCAACGGAGACCCAGTACTTC
.,.,TRBV11-2,TRBJ2-3,CASSPRASGTDTQYF,TGTGCCAGCAGCCCGCGGGCTAGCGGCACAGATACGCAGTATTTT
TRBD2,.,TRBV5-4,TRBJ2-2,CASSAGLAGEDTGELFF,TGTGCCAGCAGCGCCGGACTAGCGGGAGAAGACACCGGGGAGCTGTTTTTT
.,.,TRBV12-5,TRBJ1-5,CASGLTGGPQHF,TGTGCTAGTGGTTTGACGGGTGGGCCCCAGCATTTT
TRBD1,once,TRBV18,TRBJ2-3,CASSPPLTGALSTDTQYF,TGTGCCAGCTCACCACCTCTAACAGGGGCACTAAGCACAGATACGCAGTATTTT
.,.,TRBV7-9,TRBJ2-1,CASSLGVASAPGYNEQFF,TGTGCCAGCAGCTTAGGAGTGGCTAGCGCCCCTGGGTACAATGAGCAGTTCTTC